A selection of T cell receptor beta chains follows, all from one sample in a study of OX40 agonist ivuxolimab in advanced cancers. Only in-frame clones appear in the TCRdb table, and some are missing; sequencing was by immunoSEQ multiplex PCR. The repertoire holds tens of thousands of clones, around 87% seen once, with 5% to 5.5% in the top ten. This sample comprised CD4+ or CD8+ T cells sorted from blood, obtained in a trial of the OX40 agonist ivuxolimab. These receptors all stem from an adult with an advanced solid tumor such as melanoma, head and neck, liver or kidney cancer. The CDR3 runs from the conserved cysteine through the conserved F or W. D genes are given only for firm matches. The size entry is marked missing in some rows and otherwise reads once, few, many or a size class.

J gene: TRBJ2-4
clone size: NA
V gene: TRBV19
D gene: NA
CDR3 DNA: TGTGCCAGTTCCCCGACCGGGACCCAAGGGATTCAGTACTTC
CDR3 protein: CASSPTGTQGIQYF

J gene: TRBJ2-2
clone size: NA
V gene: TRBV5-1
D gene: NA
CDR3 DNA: TGCGCCAGCAGCAGAACCGGGACACTAAACACCGGGGAGCTGTTTTTT
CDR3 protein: CASSRTGTLNTGELFF

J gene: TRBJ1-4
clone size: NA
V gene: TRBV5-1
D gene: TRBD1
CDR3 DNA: TGCGCCAGCAGCTTGGCCGGTCGACCGGGACAGGGGGCTGTTGGTGAAAAACTGTTTTTT
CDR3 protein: CASSLAGRPGQGAVGEKLFF

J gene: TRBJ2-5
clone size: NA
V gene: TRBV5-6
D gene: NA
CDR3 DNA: TGTGCCAGCAGCTCGGACTACAGGGTCCAAGAGACCCAGTACTTC
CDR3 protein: CASSSDYRVQETQYF

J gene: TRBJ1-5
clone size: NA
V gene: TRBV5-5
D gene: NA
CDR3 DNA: TGTGCCAGCAGCTTGGTAGGGATACCGCATCAGCCCCAGCATTTT
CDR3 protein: CASSLVGIPHQPQHF

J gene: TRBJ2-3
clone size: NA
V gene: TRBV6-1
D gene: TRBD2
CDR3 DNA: TGTGCCACCCAAAGACTAGCGGGGCCAGATACGCAGTATTTT
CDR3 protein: CATQRLAGPDTQYF

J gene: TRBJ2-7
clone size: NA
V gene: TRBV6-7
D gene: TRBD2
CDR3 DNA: TGTGCCAGCAGTTATAAGCGGGAGTCCTACGAGCAGTACTTC
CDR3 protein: CASSYKRESYEQYF

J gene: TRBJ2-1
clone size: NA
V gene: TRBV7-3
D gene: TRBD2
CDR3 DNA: TGTGCCAGCAGCTCCAATGGACTAGTGGACAATGAGCAGTTCTTC
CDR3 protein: CASSSNGLVDNEQFF

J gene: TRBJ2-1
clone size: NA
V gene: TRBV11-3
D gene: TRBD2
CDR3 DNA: TGTGCCAGCAGTTTAACTAGCGGGCTCTACAATGAGCAGTTCTTC
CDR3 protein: CASSLTSGLYNEQFF

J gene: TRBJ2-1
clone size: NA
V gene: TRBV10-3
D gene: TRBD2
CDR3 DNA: TGTGCCATCAGTGAGTCCTTAGCTAGCGGGAGCAATGAGCAGTTCTTC
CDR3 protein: CAISESLASGSNEQFF

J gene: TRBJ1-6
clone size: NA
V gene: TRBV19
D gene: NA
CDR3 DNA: TGTGCCAGTAGTATAGAGGACACTAATTCACCCCTCCACTTT
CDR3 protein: CASSIEDTNSPLHF

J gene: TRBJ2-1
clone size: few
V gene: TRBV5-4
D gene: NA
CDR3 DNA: TGTGCCAGCAGCCCCCCGGGGGCGGGAGCAAACAATGAGCAGTTCTTC
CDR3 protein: CASSPPGAGANNEQFF

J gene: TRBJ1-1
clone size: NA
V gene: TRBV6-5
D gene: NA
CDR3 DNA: TGTGCCAGCAGTTACTCGTTTAGGGTCACTGAAGCTTTCTTT
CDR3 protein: CASSYSFRVTEAFF

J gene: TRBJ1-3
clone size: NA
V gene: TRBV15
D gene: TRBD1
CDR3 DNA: TGTGCCACCAGCAGGGCCGACAGGGTTGGAAACACCATATATTTT
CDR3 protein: CATSRADRVGNTIYF